The rows below give T cell receptor beta chains drawn from one sample of a study of glioma-infiltrating T cells. TCRdb re-derived calls from the multiplex PCR reads in MiXCR, one entry per CDR3 protein. The sample lists about 45,000 distinct CDR3 sequences, around 20% occurring once. The material sequenced was glioma tissue, nonneoplastic brain tissue, or PBMCs (not recorded which). These receptors all stem from a human donor with low-grade glioma or glioblastoma, undergoing nonglioma brain surgery, or in good health (not recorded which). Each CDR3 is given with its conserved first and last residue. The D gene is left open where the match is weak. Not every row has a clone size; where given, it reads once, few, many or a size class.

d_gene: TRBD2; len: 15; abundance: .; j_gene: TRBJ2-1; v_gene: TRBV5-1; CDR3nt: TGCGCCAGCAGCCGCGTGCCTAGCGGGAGCAATGAGCAGTTCTTC; CDR3aa: CASSRVPSGSNEQFF
d_gene: .; len: 15; abundance: many; j_gene: TRBJ1-1; v_gene: TRBV4-1; CDR3nt: TGCGCCAGCAGCCAAACTGGGGGGCGCGGCACTGAAGCTTTCTTT; CDR3aa: CASSQTGGRGTEAFF
d_gene: TRBD1; len: 16; abundance: many; j_gene: TRBJ2-3; v_gene: TRBV4-1; CDR3nt: TGCGCCAGCAGCCAAGTGGTGACAGGGAGCACAGATACGCAGTATTTT; CDR3aa: CASSQVVTGSTDTQYF
d_gene: .; len: 14; abundance: many; j_gene: TRBJ2-1; v_gene: TRBV27; CDR3nt: TGTGCCAGCCGCCTGATTAGCTCCTACAATGAGCAGTTCTTC; CDR3aa: CASRLISSYNEQFF
d_gene: TRBD2; len: 17; abundance: many; j_gene: TRBJ2-3; v_gene: TRBV7-2; CDR3nt: TGTGCCAGCAGCTTACTAGCGGGGGCCCCGGGAACAGATACGCAGTATTTT; CDR3aa: CASSLLAGAPGTDTQYF
d_gene: .; len: 17; abundance: few; j_gene: TRBJ1-5; v_gene: TRBV7-9; CDR3nt: TGTGCCAGCAGCTTGGGGGGGATTGGTTTTAGCAATCAGCCCCAGCATTTT; CDR3aa: CASSLGGIGFSNQPQHF
d_gene: .; len: 14; abundance: many; j_gene: TRBJ2-7; v_gene: TRBV28; CDR3nt: TGTGCCAGCAGTCCCCGGGACACCTCCTACGAGCAGTACTTC; CDR3aa: CASSPRDTSYEQYF
d_gene: .; len: 15; abundance: .; j_gene: TRBJ2-6; v_gene: TRBV3-1; CDR3nt: TGTGCCAGCAGCCAAGGGCGAGCTGGGGCCAACGTCCTGACTTTC; CDR3aa: CASSQGRAGANVLTF
d_gene: TRBD2; len: 17; abundance: many; j_gene: TRBJ2-5; v_gene: TRBV20-1; CDR3nt: TGCAGTGCAAACGGACTAGCGGGTTTGGGAACGCAAGAGACCCAGTACTTC; CDR3aa: CSANGLAGLGTQETQYF
d_gene: .; len: 14; abundance: many; j_gene: TRBJ2-3; v_gene: TRBV7-3; CDR3nt: TGTGCCAGCAGCTTAACGACTAGCACAGATACGCAGTATTTT; CDR3aa: CASSLTTSTDTQYF
d_gene: TRBD1; len: 14; abundance: few; j_gene: TRBJ2-3; v_gene: TRBV5-1; CDR3nt: TGCGCCAGCAGCTTAACAGGGGCCACAGATACGCAGTATTTT; CDR3aa: CASSLTGATDTQYF
d_gene: TRBD1; len: 11; abundance: many; j_gene: TRBJ2-7; v_gene: TRBV27; CDR3nt: TGTGCCAGCTCGAGACAGGGCGAGCAGTACTTC; CDR3aa: CASSRQGEQYF
d_gene: .; len: 16; abundance: .; j_gene: TRBJ1-1; v_gene: TRBV6-1; CDR3nt: TGTGCCAGTAGTCACCCCGGGGACGCATACCCCAGTGAACCTTTCTTT; CDR3aa: CASSHPGDAYPSEPFF
d_gene: TRBD2; len: 15; abundance: .; j_gene: TRBJ2-2; v_gene: TRBV3-1; CDR3nt: TGTGCCAGCACCCCTAGCGGACCGAACACCGGGGAGCTGTTTTTT; CDR3aa: CASTPSGPNTGELFF
d_gene: TRBD2; len: 15; abundance: many; j_gene: TRBJ2-3; v_gene: TRBV29-1; CDR3nt: TGCAGCGCCCCGGGCGCGGGAGGGAGCACAGATACGCAGTATTTT; CDR3aa: CSAPGAGGSTDTQYF
d_gene: TRBD1; len: 15; abundance: many; j_gene: TRBJ2-7; v_gene: TRBV28; CDR3nt: TGTGCCAGCAGTGAAACAGGGGGGAATTCATACGAGCAGTACTTC; CDR3aa: CASSETGGNSYEQYF
d_gene: TRBD2; len: 13; abundance: many; j_gene: TRBJ2-7; v_gene: TRBV7-9; CDR3nt: TGTGCCAGCAGCTTATCGGGAGGAGACGAGCAGTACTTC; CDR3aa: CASSLSGGDEQYF
d_gene: TRBD1; len: 15; abundance: many; j_gene: TRBJ2-5; v_gene: TRBV27; CDR3nt: TGTGCCAGCAGTTTATCTTGGGACAGACAAGAGACCCAGTACTTC; CDR3aa: CASSLSWDRQETQYF
d_gene: .; len: 14; abundance: many; j_gene: TRBJ2-3; v_gene: TRBV28; CDR3nt: TGTGCCAGCAGTCTCACCACTTTCACAGATACGCAGTATTTT; CDR3aa: CASSLTTFTDTQYF
d_gene: .; len: 11; abundance: many; j_gene: TRBJ2-1; v_gene: TRBV20-1; CDR3nt: TGCAGTGCTCCCTTTGGGAATGAGCAGTTCTTC; CDR3aa: CSAPFGNEQFF
d_gene: TRBD1; len: 14; abundance: once; j_gene: TRBJ1-2; v_gene: TRBV7-9; CDR3nt: TGTGCCAGCAGCCCGGGGGGACAGGGTCCTGGCTACACCTTC; CDR3aa: CASSPGGQGPGYTF
d_gene: TRBD2; len: 14; abundance: many; j_gene: TRBJ2-3; v_gene: TRBV2; CDR3nt: TGTGCCAGCAGTTGGACTAGCGGCTACGATACGCAGTATTTT; CDR3aa: CASSWTSGYDTQYF
d_gene: .; len: 10; abundance: many; j_gene: TRBJ2-5; v_gene: TRBV20-1; CDR3nt: TGCAGTGCCCTAGGGGAGACCCAGTACTTC; CDR3aa: CSALGETQYF
d_gene: .; len: 14; abundance: many; j_gene: TRBJ2-7; v_gene: TRBV4-2; CDR3nt: TGTGCCAGCAGCGTGTACAGGGCTGAGTACGAGCAGTACTTC; CDR3aa: CASSVYRAEYEQYF
d_gene: .; len: 15; abundance: .; j_gene: TRBJ1-1; v_gene: TRBV5-1; CDR3nt: TGCGCCAGCAGCTTGGCCAAACAGGGAGCCACTAAAGCTTTCTTT; CDR3aa: CASSLAKQGATKAFF
d_gene: TRBD1; len: 15; abundance: many; j_gene: TRBJ1-6; v_gene: TRBV7-9; CDR3nt: TGTGCCAGCTCTCTGGGGACAGGGGTTAATTCACCCCTCCACTTT; CDR3aa: CASSLGTGVNSPLHF
d_gene: .; len: 12; abundance: many; j_gene: TRBJ1-2; v_gene: TRBV28; CDR3nt: TGTGCCAGCAGTTACTCCCCTGTCGGCTACACCTTC; CDR3aa: CASSYSPVGYTF
d_gene: .; len: 14; abundance: many; j_gene: TRBJ1-2; v_gene: TRBV6-6; CDR3nt: TGTGCCAGCAGTTACTCGCCCAGGGGCTATGGCTACACCTTC; CDR3aa: CASSYSPRGYGYTF
d_gene: TRBD1; len: 14; abundance: .; j_gene: TRBJ2-5; v_gene: TRBV12-3/TRBV12-4; CDR3nt: TGTGCCAGCAGTTCCTCGGACAGGCAAGAGACCCAGTACTTC; CDR3aa: CASSSSDRQETQYF
d_gene: .; len: 13; abundance: many; j_gene: TRBJ2-1; v_gene: TRBV4-1; CDR3nt: TGCGCCAGCAGCCAAGCCAGGGAAAGTGAGCAGTTCTTC; CDR3aa: CASSQARESEQFF
d_gene: .; len: 15; abundance: many; j_gene: TRBJ1-5; v_gene: TRBV19; CDR3nt: TGTGCCAGTAGTATAGGGGGAAGGTTCAATCAGCCCCAGCATTTT; CDR3aa: CASSIGGRFNQPQHF
d_gene: .; len: 15; abundance: .; j_gene: TRBJ1-2; v_gene: TRBV4-1; CDR3nt: TGCGCCAGCAGACAAGAGGCGGCAGGGAACTATGGCTACACCTTC; CDR3aa: CASRQEAAGNYGYTF
d_gene: .; len: 14; abundance: many; j_gene: TRBJ2-1; v_gene: TRBV6-1; CDR3nt: TGTGCCAGCAGTCTACTGGGGGGTGGCGATGAGCAGTTCTTC; CDR3aa: CASSLLGGGDEQFF
d_gene: TRBD1; len: 17; abundance: few; j_gene: TRBJ2-6; v_gene: TRBV12-3/TRBV12-4; CDR3nt: TGTGCCAGCAGTCCCCACGACAGGGGAGAAGGGGCCAACGTCCTGACTTTC; CDR3aa: CASSPHDRGEGANVLTF
d_gene: TRBD1; len: 16; abundance: .; j_gene: TRBJ1-1; v_gene: TRBV2; CDR3nt: TGTGCCAGCACCGCCGGGACAGGAGCCATGAGCACTGAAGCTTTCTTT; CDR3aa: CASTAGTGAMSTEAFF
d_gene: .; len: 14; abundance: many; j_gene: TRBJ2-3; v_gene: TRBV12-3/TRBV12-4; CDR3nt: TGTGCCAGTCAAGTTTTCGGCAGCACAGATACGCAGTATTTT; CDR3aa: CASQVFGSTDTQYF
d_gene: .; len: 15; abundance: many; j_gene: TRBJ2-3; v_gene: TRBV20-1; CDR3nt: TGCAGTGCTAGAGGGCTAGGCCCTAGCACAGATACGCAGTATTTT; CDR3aa: CSARGLGPSTDTQYF
d_gene: .; len: 16; abundance: many; j_gene: TRBJ2-3; v_gene: TRBV29-1; CDR3nt: TGCAGCGTTGAAGATCGGTTTATGGCTGGCACAGATACGCAGTATTTT; CDR3aa: CSVEDRFMAGTDTQYF
d_gene: TRBD1; len: 13; abundance: many; j_gene: TRBJ1-2; v_gene: TRBV3-1; CDR3nt: TGTGCCAGCAGCCCGCGGGGACAGCAGGGCTACACCTTC; CDR3aa: CASSPRGQQGYTF